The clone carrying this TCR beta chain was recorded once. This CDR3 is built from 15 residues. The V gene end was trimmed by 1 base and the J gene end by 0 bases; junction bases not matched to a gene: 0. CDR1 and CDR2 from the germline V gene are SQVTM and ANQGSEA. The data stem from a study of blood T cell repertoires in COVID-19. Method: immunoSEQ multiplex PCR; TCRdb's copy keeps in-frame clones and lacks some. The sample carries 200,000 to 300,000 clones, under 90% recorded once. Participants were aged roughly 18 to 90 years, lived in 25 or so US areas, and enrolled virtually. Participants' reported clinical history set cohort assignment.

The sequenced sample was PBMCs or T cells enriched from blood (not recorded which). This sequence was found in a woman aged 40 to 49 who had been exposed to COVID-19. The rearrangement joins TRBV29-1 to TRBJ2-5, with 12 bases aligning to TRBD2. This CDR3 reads CSVEGTSGDQETQYF. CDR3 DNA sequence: TGCAGCGTTGAAGGGACTAGCGGGGACCAAGAGACCCAGTACTTC.